This is a list of T cell receptor beta chains from one sample in a study of naive and memory T cell subsets. TCRdb reprocessed the UMI-ligation and nested PCR reads with MiXCR, giving one entry per CDR3 protein. The sample consists of approximately 150,000 distinct CDR3 sequences, 15% to 25% of them appearing once. The source material was naive CD8+ T cells from blood. These TCRs come from a human donor in good health. CDR3s include the opening cysteine and the closing phenylalanine or tryptophan. A D gene is named only where the DNA matches it firmly. Where a row states a size, it is once, few, many or the class of an expanded clone; other rows omit it.

V gene	J gene	D gene	clone size	CDR3 protein	CDR3 DNA
TRBV18	TRBJ2-7	-	many	CASSPKTQQSLYEQYF	TGTGCCAGCTCACCTAAAACCCAACAGAGTCTCTACGAGCAGTACTTC
TRBV27	TRBJ2-7	-	-	CASRNSYEQYF	TGTGCCAGCAGAAACTCCTACGAGCAGTACTTC
TRBV3-1	TRBJ2-3	TRBD2	-	CASSQGGGRRTDTQYF	TGTGCCAGCAGCCAAGGCGGCGGGAGGCGCACAGATACGCAGTATTTT
TRBV28	TRBJ1-5	-	-	CATLDSFSNQPQHF	TGTGCCACCCTAGACAGCTTTAGCAATCAGCCCCAGCATTTT
TRBV15	TRBJ2-1	TRBD2	-	CATSRPSLAASYNEQFF	TGTGCCACCAGCCGGCCGTCCCTAGCGGCCTCCTACAATGAGCAGTTCTTC
TRBV7-9	TRBJ1-5	TRBD1	few	CASSFTTGPNQPQHF	TGTGCCAGCAGCTTCACGACAGGGCCCAATCAGCCCCAGCATTTT
TRBV5-1	TRBJ1-1	TRBD1	many	CASSPGPGGEAFF	TGCGCCAGCAGCCCCGGACCAGGGGGCGAAGCTTTCTTT
TRBV3-1	TRBJ2-3	TRBD1	few	CASSQRGQRLTDTQYF	TGTGCCAGCAGCCAACGGGGACAGAGACTCACAGATACGCAGTATTTT
TRBV9	TRBJ2-3	-	few	CASSVGEHTDTQYF	TGTGCCAGCAGCGTAGGGGAACACACAGATACGCAGTATTTT
TRBV7-9	TRBJ1-5	-	few	CASSLGQKGAGQPQHF	TGTGCCAGCAGCTTAGGACAGAAGGGAGCTGGGCAGCCCCAGCATTTT
TRBV28	TRBJ1-2	TRBD1	few	CASSPAPGQGGGYTF	TGTGCCAGCAGTCCCGCGCCGGGACAGGGCGGCGGCTACACCTTC
TRBV4-1	TRBJ2-1	-	-	CASSQDPQGYEQFF	TGCGCCAGCAGCCAAGATCCCCAGGGCTATGAGCAGTTCTTC
TRBV29-1	TRBJ1-1	TRBD1	-	CSVGQQGDGTEAFF	TGCAGCGTTGGTCAACAGGGGGACGGGACTGAAGCTTTCTTT
TRBV15	TRBJ2-2	-	-	CATSRGAPGNTGELFF	TGTGCCACCAGCAGAGGGGCCCCGGGGAACACCGGGGAGCTGTTTTTT
TRBV10-3	TRBJ2-7	TRBD1	few	CAISDLGQGYEQYF	TGTGCCATCAGTGACTTGGGACAGGGCTACGAGCAGTACTTC
TRBV27	TRBJ2-5	-	few	CASSPYGSQQETQYF	TGTGCCAGCAGTCCGTACGGGAGTCAACAAGAGACCCAGTACTTC
TRBV2	TRBJ2-2	-	few	CASTATGELFF	TGTGCCAGCACGGCCACCGGGGAGCTGTTTTTT
TRBV7-9	TRBJ2-1	-	-	CARAGAGRNYPYNEQFF	TGTGCCAGAGCTGGGGCCGGGAGAAATTATCCTTACAATGAGCAGTTCTTC
TRBV5-1	TRBJ2-7	TRBD1	-	CVSSFGDTGVYEQYF	TGCGTCAGCAGCTTCGGGGACACAGGGGTCTACGAGCAGTACTTC
TRBV5-6	TRBJ2-1	-	few	CASSVGGWSSSYNEQFF	TGTGCCAGCAGCGTTGGAGGGTGGTCTAGCAGTTACAATGAGCAGTTCTTC
TRBV11-2	TRBJ1-6	TRBD1	few	CASSSRQGWALHF	TGTGCCAGCAGCTCCCGACAGGGTTGGGCCCTCCACTTT
TRBV2	TRBJ1-3	-	-	CASSESGGVSGNTIYF	TGTGCCAGCAGTGAATCCGGAGGGGTATCGGGAAACACCATATATTTT
TRBV6-1	TRBJ2-3	-	-	CASSEFQGMVVTDTQYF	TGTGCCAGCAGTGAGTTCCAGGGAATGGTCGTCACAGATACGCAGTATTTT
TRBV3-1	TRBJ2-2	-	few	CASSQVARTERENTGELFF	TGTGCCAGCAGCCAAGTCGCCCGGACGGAGCGAGAGAACACCGGGGAGCTGTTTTTT
TRBV4-1	TRBJ2-7	TRBD2	-	CASSQDTSGIYEQYF	TGCGCCAGCAGCCAAGATACTAGCGGGATCTACGAGCAGTACTTC
TRBV4-1	TRBJ2-1	TRBD2	-	CASSQWAGAVTYNEQFF	TGCGCCAGCAGCCAATGGGCGGGAGCGGTCACCTACAATGAGCAGTTCTTC
TRBV28	TRBJ2-7	-	-	CASSFRDYEQYF	TGTGCCAGCAGTTTCAGGGATTACGAGCAGTACTTC
TRBV28	TRBJ2-1	-	-	CASSPPDIVGEQFF	TGTGCCAGCAGTCCCCCTGACATCGTCGGTGAGCAGTTCTTC
TRBV15	TRBJ2-1	TRBD2	-	CATSYEFGTNYNEQFF	TGTGCCACCAGCTACGAATTCGGGACTAACTACAATGAGCAGTTCTTC
TRBV7-2	TRBJ2-7	-	-	CASSEPALYEQYF	TGTGCCAGCAGCGAGCCCGCGCTCTACGAGCAGTACTTC
TRBV27	TRBJ2-1	-	few	CASSFVRTGNNEQFF	TGTGCCAGCAGTTTCGTGAGGACTGGAAACAATGAGCAGTTCTTC
TRBV29-1	TRBJ2-3	TRBD1	-	CSVKDRYTDTQYF	TGCAGCGTAAAGGACAGGTACACAGATACGCAGTATTTT
TRBV5-1	TRBJ2-3	-	-	CASSFRGRTSVDTQYF	TGCGCCAGCAGCTTTAGAGGACGTACCTCGGTAGATACGCAGTATTTT
TRBV28	TRBJ2-7	-	-	CASSSPPSYIRPYEQYF	TGTGCCAGCAGTTCGCCCCCCTCCTATATCCGACCCTACGAGCAGTACTTC
TRBV20-1	TRBJ2-1	-	-	CSATGRANNEQFF	TGCAGTGCTACCGGGAGAGCCAACAATGAGCAGTTCTTC
TRBV4-3	TRBJ1-1	-	-	CASSQDRTEAFF	TGCGCCAGCAGCCAAGATCGAACTGAAGCTTTCTTT
TRBV7-9	TRBJ1-2	TRBD1	few	CASSEETGTYGYTF	TGTGCCAGCAGCGAAGAGACAGGGACCTATGGCTACACCTTC
TRBV6-2/TRBV6-3	TRBJ2-7	-	-	CASSYSFRGEQYF	TGTGCCAGCAGTTACTCGTTCCGGGGGGAGCAGTACTTC
TRBV5-1	TRBJ2-1	-	-	CASSLDGDTFYNEQFF	TGCGCCAGCAGCTTGGACGGGGATACCTTCTACAATGAGCAGTTCTTC
TRBV6-2/TRBV6-3	TRBJ2-7	TRBD2	-	CASSPGLAGVGAYEQYF	TGTGCCAGCAGTCCCGGACTAGCGGGAGTAGGGGCCTACGAGCAGTACTTC
TRBV28	TRBJ1-5	-	few	CASSLWGQPQHF	TGTGCCAGCAGTTTATGGGGTCAGCCCCAGCATTTT